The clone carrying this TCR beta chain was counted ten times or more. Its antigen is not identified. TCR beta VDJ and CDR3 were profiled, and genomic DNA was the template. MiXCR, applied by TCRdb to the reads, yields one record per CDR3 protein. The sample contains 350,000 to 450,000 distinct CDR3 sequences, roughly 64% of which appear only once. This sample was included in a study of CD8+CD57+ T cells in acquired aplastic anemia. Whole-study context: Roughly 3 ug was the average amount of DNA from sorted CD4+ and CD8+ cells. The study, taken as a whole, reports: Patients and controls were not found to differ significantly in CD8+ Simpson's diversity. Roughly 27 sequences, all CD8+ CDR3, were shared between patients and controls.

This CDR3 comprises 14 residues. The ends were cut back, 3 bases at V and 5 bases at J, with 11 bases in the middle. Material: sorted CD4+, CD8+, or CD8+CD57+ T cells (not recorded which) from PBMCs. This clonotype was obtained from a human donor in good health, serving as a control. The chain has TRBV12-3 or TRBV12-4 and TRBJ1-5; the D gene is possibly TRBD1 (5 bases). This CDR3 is CASSFAGSHQPQHF. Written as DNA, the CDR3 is TGTGCCAGCAGTTTTGCAGGGTCACATCAGCCCCAGCATTTT.